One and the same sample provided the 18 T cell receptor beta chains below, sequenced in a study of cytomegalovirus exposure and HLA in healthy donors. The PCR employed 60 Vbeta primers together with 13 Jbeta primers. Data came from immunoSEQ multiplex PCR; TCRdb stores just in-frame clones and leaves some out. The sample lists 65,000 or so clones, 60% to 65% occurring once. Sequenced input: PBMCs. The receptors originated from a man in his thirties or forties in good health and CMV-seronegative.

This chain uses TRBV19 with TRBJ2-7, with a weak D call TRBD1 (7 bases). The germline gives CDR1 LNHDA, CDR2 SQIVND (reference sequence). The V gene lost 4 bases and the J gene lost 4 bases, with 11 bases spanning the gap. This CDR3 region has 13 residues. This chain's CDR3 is CASSTQGRYEQYF. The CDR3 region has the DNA TGTGCCAGTAGTACACAGGGGAGGTACGAGCAGTACTTC. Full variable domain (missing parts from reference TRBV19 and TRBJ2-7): DGGITQSPKYLFRKEGQNVTLSCEQNLNHDAMYWYRQDPGQGLRLIYYSQIVNDFQKGDIAEGYSVSREKKESFPLTVTSAQKNPTAFYLCASSTQGRYEQYFGPGTRLTVT.

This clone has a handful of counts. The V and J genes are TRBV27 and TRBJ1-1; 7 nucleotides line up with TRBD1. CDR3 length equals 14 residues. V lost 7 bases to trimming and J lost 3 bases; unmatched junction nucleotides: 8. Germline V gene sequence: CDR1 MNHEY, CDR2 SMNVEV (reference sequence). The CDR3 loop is CASIRGLGDTEAFF. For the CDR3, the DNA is TGTGCCAGCATAAGGGGGCTCGGGGACACTGAAGCTTTCTTT.

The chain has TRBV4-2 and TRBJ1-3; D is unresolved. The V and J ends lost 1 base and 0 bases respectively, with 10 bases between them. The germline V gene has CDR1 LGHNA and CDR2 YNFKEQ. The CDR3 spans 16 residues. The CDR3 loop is CASSQAGRSSGNTIYF. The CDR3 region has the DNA TGTGCCAGCAGCCAAGCGGGGAGAAGCTCTGGAAACACCATATATTTT.

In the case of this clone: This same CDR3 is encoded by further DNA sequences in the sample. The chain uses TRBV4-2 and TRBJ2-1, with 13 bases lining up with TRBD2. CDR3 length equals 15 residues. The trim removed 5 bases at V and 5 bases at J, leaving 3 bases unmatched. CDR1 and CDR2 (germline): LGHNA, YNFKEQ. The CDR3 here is CASSITSGGDNEQFF. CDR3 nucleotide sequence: TGTGCCAGCAGCATTACTAGCGGGGGGGACAATGAGCAGTTCTTC.

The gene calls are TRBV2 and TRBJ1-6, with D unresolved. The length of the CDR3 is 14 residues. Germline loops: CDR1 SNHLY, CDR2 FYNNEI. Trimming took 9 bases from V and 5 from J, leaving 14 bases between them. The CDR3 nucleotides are TGTGCCAGTCAAACAGTGCAGGATAATTCACCCCTCCACTTT. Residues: CASQTVQDNSPLHF.

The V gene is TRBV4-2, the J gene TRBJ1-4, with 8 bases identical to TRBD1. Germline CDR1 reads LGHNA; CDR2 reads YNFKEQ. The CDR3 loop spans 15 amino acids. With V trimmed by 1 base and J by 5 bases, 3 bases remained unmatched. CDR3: CASSQGQGANEKLFF. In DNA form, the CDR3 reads TGTGCCAGCAGCCAAGGCCAGGGGGCAAATGAAAAACTGTTTTTT.

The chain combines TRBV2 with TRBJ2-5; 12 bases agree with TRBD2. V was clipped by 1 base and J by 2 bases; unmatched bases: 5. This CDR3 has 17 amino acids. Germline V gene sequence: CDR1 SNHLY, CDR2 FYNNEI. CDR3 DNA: TGTGCCAGCAGTGAAGGCGTACTAGCGGGGGGTCAAGAGACCCAGTACTTC. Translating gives CASSEGVLAGGQETQYF.

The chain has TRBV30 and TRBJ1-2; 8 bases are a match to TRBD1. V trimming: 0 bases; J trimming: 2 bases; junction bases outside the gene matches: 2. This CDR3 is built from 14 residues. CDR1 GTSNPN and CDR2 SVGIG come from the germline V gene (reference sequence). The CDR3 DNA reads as TGTGCCTGGAGTGTTTGGGACAGGAACTATGGCTACACCTTC. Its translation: CAWSVWDRNYGYTF.

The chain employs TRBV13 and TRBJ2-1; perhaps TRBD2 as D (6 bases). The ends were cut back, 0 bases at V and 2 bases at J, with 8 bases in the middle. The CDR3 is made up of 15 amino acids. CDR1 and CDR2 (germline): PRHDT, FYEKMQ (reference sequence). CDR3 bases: TGTGCCAGCAGCTTAGGGGGGGGTCCCTACAATGAGCAGTTCTTC. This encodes CASSLGGGPYNEQFF.

The CDR3 nucleotides are TGTGCCAGCAGCTTAGCGGGGGAGGTGATAGAGACCCAGTACTTC. Amino acid sequence: CASSLAGEVIETQYF. The chain couples TRBV7-6 to TRBJ2-5; D may be TRBD2 (6 bases). Germline values: CDR1 SGHVS, CDR2 FNYEAQ. The CDR3 covers 15 residues. The V end was cut by 0 bases, the J end by 4 bases, with 12 bases between.

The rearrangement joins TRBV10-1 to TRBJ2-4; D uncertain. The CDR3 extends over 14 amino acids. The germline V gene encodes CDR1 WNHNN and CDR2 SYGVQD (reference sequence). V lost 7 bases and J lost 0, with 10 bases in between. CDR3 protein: CASIPGRAKNIQYF. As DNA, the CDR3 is TGCGCCAGCATACCAGGCCGAGCCAAAAACATTCAGTACTTC.

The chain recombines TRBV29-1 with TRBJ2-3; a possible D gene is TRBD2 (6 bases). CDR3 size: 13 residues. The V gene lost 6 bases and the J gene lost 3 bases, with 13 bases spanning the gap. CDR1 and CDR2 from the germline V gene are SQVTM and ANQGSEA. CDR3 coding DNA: TGCAGCGTGCCCGGGAGCGATACAGATACGCAGTATTTT. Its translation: CSVPGSDTDTQYF.

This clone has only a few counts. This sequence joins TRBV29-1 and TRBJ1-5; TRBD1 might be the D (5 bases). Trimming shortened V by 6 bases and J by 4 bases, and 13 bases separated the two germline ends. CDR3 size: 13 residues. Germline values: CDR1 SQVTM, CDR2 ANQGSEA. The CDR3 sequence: CSVQGHVNQPQHF. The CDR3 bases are TGCAGCGTCCAAGGACATGTTAATCAGCCCCAGCATTTT.

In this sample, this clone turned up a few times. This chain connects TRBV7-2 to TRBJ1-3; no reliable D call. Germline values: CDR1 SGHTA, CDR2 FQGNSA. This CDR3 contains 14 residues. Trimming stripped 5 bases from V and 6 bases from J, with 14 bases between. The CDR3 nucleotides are TGTGCCAGCAGCCCGACTGCGGGGATAAACACCATATATTTT. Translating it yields CASSPTAGINTIYF.

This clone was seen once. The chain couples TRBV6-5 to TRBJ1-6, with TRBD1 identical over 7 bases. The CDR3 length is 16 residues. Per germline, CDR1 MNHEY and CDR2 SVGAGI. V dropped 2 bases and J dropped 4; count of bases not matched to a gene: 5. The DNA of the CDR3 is TGTGCCAGCAGTTACGAGGCGACAGGGTATAATTCACCCCTCCACTTT. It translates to CASSYEATGYNSPLHF.

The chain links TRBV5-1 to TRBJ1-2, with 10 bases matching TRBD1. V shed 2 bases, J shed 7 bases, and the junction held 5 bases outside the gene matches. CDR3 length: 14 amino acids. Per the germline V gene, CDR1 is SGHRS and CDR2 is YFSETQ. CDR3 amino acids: CASSLRQGALGYTF. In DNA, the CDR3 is TGCGCCAGCAGCTTACGACAGGGGGCGCTTGGCTACACCTTC.

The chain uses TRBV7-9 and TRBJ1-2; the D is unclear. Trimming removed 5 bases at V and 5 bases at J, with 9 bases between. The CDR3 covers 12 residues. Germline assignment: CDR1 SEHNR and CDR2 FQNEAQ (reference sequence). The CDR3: CASSPLLYGYTF. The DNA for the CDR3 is TGTGCCAGCAGCCCACTTTTATATGGCTACACCTTC.

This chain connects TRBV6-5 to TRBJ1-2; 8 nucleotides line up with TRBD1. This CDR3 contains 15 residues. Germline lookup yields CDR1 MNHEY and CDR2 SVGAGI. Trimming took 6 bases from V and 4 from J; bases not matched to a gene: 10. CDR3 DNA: TGTGCCAGCAGCTTAGGACAGGGTGGAGCCTATGGCTACACCTTC. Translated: CASSLGQGGAYGYTF.